Detailed here is one T cell receptor beta chain. What it recognizes is unknown. It was 5'RACE with constant-segment primers that produced the TCR alpha and TCR beta cDNA libraries, which carried sample barcodes and UMIs. TCRdb independently ran MiXCR on the 5' RACE reads; one entry per CDR3 protein. The data show hundreds of thousands of distinct CDR3 sequences, around 15% seen once. CDR1 SGHTA and CDR2 FQGNSA come from the germline V gene. Trimming shortened V by 5 bases and J by 4 bases, and 17 bases separated the two germline ends. This CDR3 region has 15 residues. The data were obtained in a study of T-cell memory formation after mild COVID-19. Overall study findings and caveats: Mainly CM and EM harbored the contracting CD4+ clones; mainly EMRA harbored the CD8+ ones.

The TCR comes from a man in his late teens or twenties who had mild COVID-19 (a few samples of this study predate the infection). Cell type and time point are not known. The sample consisted of PBMCs or a T cell subset sorted from them (not recorded which). This chain joins TRBV7-2 and TRBJ2-5; D perhaps matches TRBD1 (5 bases). In nucleotides, the CDR3 is TGTGCCAGCAGCCAGGGTGGTGGGTCGGCAGAGACCCAGTACTTC. Protein product: CASSQGGGSAETQYF.